The clone carrying this TCR beta chain qualifies as medium-sized. This sample is drawn from a study of blood T cell repertoires in COVID-19. Trimming removed 2 bases from V and 9 bases from J; junction bases left unmatched: 11. Germline-derived CDR1 and CDR2 are SGHRS and YFSETQ. This CDR3 is 17 amino acids long. Source study methods: How many nucleated cells were present was estimated from reference gene primer amplification. Only in-frame clones appear in the TCRdb table, and some are missing; sequencing was by immunoSEQ multiplex PCR. The DNA was the basis for D and trimming; V, J and clone size are from that table. The sample records around 210,000 clones, about 79% being singletons.

The rearrangement links TRBV5-1 to TRBJ2-1, with TRBD2 matching over 13 bases. Sequencing input: peripheral blood. The source is a human donor in a cohort sampled during active COVID-19. The CDR3 reads CASSFTLAGGLSGEQFF. The CDR3 DNA follows: TGCGCCAGCAGCTTTACACTAGCGGGAGGGCTGTCGGGTGAGCAGTTCTTC.